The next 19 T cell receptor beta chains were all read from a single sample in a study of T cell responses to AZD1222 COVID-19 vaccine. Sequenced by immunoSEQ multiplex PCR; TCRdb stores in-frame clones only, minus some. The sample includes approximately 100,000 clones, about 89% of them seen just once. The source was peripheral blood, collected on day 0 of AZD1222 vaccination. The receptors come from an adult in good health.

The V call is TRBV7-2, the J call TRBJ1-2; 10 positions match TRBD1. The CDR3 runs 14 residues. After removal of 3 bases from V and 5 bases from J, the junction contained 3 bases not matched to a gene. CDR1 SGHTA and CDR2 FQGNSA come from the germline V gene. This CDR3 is CASSLGGQGYGYTF. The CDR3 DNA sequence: TGTGCCAGCAGCTTGGGGGGACAGGGGTATGGCTACACCTTC.

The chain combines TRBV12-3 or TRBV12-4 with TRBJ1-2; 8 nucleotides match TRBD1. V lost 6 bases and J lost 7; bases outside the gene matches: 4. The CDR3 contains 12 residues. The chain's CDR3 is CASSQGAGGYTF. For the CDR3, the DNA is TGTGCCAGCAGCCAGGGGGCGGGTGGCTACACCTTC.

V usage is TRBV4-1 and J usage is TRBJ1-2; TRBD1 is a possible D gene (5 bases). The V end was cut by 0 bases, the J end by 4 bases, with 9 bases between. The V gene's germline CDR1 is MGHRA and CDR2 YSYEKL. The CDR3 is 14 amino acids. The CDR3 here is CASSQEGDLYGYTF. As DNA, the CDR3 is TGCGCCAGCAGCCAAGAGGGGGACCTCTATGGCTACACCTTC.

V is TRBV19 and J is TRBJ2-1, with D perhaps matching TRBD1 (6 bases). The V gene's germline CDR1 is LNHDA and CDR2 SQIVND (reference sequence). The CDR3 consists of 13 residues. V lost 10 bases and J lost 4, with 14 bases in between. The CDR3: CATTQGLYNEQFF. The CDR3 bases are TGTGCCACCACACAGGGCCTATACAATGAGCAGTTCTTC.

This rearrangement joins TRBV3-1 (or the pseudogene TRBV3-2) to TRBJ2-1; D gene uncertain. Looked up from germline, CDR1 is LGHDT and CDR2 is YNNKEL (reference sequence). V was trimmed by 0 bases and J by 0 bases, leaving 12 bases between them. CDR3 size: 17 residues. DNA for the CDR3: TGTGCCAGCAGCCAAGATCTTATCCCCAGCTCCTACAATGAGCAGTTCTTC. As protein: CASSQDLIPSSYNEQFF.

CDR3 sequence reads: CASSQARWAEAFF. DNA for the CDR3: TGTGCCAGCAGCCAAGCCAGGTGGGCTGAAGCTTTCTTT. The rearrangement joins TRBV14 to TRBJ1-1, with no clear D. This CDR3 comprises 13 residues. CDR1 SGHDN and CDR2 FVKESK come from the germline V gene. The ends were cut back, 1 base at V and 6 bases at J, with 9 bases in the middle.

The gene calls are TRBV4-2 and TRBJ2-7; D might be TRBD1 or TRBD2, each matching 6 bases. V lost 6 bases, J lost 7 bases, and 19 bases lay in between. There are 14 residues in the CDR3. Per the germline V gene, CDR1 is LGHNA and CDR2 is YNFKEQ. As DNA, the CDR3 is TGTGCCAGCAGGCCAACGGGGGCTGGGAAAGAGCAGTACTTC. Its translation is CASRPTGAGKEQYF.

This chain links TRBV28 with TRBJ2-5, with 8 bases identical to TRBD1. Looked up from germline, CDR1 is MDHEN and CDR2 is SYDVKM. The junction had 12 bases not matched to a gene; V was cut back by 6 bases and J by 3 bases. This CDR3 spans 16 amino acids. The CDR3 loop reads CASSRQGRTEEETQYF. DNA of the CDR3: TGTGCCAGCAGCCGACAGGGGAGGACGGAAGAAGAGACCCAGTACTTC. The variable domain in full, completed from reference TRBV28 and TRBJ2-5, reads DVKVTQSSRYLVKRTGEKVFLECVQDMDHENMFWYRQDPGLGLRLIYFSYDVKMKEKGDIPEGYSVSREKKERFSLILESASTNQTSMYLCASSRQGRTEEETQYFGPGTRLLVL.

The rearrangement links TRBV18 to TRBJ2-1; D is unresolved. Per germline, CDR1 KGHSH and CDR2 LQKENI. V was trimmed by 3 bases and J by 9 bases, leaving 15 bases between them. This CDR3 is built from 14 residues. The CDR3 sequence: CASSPAAGKSEQFF. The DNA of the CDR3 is TGTGCCAGCTCACCGGCGGCAGGAAAGAGTGAGCAGTTCTTC.

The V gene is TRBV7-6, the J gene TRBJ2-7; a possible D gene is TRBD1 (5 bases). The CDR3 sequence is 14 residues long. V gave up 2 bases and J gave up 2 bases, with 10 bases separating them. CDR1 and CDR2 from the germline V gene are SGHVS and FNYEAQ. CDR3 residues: CASSLSQGTYEQYF. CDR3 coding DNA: TGTGCCAGCAGCTTATCCCAGGGAACCTACGAGCAGTACTTC.

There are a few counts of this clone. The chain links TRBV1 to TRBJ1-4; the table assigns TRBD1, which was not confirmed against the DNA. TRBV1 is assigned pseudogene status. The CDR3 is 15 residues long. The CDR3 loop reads CTSSHTQGFNEKLFF. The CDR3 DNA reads TGCACCAGCAGCCATACACAGGGCTTTAATGAAAAACTGTTTTTT.

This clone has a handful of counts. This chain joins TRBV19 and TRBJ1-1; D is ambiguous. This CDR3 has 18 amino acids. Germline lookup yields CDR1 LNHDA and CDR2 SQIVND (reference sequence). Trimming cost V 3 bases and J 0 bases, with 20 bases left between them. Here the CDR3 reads CASSIINSVGGMNTEAFF. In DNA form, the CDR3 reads TGTGCCAGTAGTATTATTAATTCAGTCGGAGGAATGAACACTGAAGCTTTCTTT.

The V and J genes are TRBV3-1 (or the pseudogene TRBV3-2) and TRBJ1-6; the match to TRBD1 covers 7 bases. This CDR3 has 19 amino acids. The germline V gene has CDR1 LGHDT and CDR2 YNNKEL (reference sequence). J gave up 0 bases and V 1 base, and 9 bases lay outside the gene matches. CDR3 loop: CASSQVVQGVSSYNSPLHF. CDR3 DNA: TGTGCCAGCAGCCAAGTCGTCCAGGGGGTCAGCTCCTATAATTCACCCCTCCACTTT.

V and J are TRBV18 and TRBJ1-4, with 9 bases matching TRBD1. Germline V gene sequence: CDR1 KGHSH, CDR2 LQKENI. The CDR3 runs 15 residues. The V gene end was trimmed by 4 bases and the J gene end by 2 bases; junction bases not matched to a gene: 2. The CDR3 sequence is CASSLTGGTNEKLFF. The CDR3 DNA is TGTGCCAGCTCACTGACAGGGGGGACTAATGAAAAACTGTTTTTT. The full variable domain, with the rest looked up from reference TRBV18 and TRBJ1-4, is NAGVMQNPRHLVRRRGQEARLRCSPMKGHSHVYWYRQLPEEGLKFMVYLQKENIIDESGMPKERFSAEFPKEGPSILRIQQVVRGDSAAYFCASSLTGGTNEKLFFGSGTQLSVL.

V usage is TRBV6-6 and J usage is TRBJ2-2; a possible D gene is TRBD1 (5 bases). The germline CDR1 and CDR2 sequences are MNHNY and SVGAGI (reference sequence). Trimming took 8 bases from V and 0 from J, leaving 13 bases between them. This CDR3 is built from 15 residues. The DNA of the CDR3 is TGTGCCAGCTTCTATCAAGGGGCGAACACCGGGGAGCTGTTTTTT. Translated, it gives CASFYQGANTGELFF.

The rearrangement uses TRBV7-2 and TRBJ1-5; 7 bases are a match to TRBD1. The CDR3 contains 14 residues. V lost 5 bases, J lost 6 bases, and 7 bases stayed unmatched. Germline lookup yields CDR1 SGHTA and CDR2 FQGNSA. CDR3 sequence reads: CASSPDRASQPQHF. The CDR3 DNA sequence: TGTGCCAGCAGCCCCGACAGGGCGAGTCAGCCCCAGCATTTT. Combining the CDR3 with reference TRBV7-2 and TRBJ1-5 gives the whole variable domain GAGVSQSPSNKVTEKGKDVELRCDPISGHTALYWYRQSLGQGLEFLIYFQGNSAPDKSGLPSDRFSAERTGGSVSTLTIQRTQQEDSAVYLCASSPDRASQPQHFGDGTRLSIL.

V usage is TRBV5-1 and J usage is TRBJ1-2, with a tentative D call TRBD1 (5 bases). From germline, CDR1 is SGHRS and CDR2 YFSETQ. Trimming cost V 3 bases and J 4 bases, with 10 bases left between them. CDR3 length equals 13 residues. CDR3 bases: TGCGCCAGCAGCTACGGGGGTGCCTATGGCTACACCTTC. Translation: CASSYGGAYGYTF.

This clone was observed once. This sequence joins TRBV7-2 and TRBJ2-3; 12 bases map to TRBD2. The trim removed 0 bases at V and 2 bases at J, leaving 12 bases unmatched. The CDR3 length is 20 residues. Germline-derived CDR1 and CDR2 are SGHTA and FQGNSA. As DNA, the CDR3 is TGTGCCAGCAGCTTAGCGGCGCTAGCGGGGGGGCCTTTTGTCACAGATACGCAGTATTTT. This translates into CASSLAALAGGPFVTDTQYF. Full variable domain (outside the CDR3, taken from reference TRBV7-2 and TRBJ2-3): GAGVSQSPSNKVTEKGKDVELRCDPISGHTALYWYRQSLGQGLEFLIYFQGNSAPDKSGLPSDRFSAERTGGSVSTLTIQRTQQEDSAVYLCASSLAALAGGPFVTDTQYFGPGTRLTVL.

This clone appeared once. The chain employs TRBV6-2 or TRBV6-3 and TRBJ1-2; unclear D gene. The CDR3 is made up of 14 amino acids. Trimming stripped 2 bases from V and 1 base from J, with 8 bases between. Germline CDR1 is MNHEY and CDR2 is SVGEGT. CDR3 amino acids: CASSYDLSNYGYTF. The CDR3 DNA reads TGTGCCAGCAGTTACGACCTTAGTAACTATGGCTACACCTTC.